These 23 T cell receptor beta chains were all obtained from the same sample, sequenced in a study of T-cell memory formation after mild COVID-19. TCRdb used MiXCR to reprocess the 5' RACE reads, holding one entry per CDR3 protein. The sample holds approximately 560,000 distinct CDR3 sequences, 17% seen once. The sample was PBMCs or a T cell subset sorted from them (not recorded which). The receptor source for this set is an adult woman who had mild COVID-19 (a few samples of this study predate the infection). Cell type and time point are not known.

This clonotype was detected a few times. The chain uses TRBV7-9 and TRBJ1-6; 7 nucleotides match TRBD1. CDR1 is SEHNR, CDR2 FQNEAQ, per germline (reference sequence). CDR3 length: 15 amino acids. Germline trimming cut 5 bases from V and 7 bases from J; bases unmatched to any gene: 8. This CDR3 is CASSIQGQKNSPLHF. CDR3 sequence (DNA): TGTGCCAGCAGCATTCAGGGACAGAAAAATTCACCCCTCCACTTT.

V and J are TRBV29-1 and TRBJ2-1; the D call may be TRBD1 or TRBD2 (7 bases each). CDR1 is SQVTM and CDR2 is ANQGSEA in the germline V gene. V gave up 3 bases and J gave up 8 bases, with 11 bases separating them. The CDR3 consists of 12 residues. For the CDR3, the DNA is TGCAGCGTTGAGCAGGGGGGGGATGAGCAGTTCTTC. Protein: CSVEQGGDEQFF.

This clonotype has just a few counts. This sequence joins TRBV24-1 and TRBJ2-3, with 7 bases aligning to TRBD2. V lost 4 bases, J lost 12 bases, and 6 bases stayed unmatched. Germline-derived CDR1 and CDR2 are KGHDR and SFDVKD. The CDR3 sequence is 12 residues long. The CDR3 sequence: CATSEAGTTQYF. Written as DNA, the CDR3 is TGTGCCACCAGTGAGGCCGGGACTACCCAGTATTTT.

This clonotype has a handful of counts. This CDR3 reads CASKLLAQPYNEQFF. CDR3 nucleotide sequence: TGTGCCAGCAAACTCCTAGCGCAACCCTACAATGAGCAGTTCTTC. The chain employs TRBV6-2 or TRBV6-3 and TRBJ2-1, with TRBD2 as a possible D gene (6 bases). CDR1 is MNHEY and CDR2 is SVGEGT in the germline V gene. Trimming took off 7 bases at V and 2 bases at J, with 15 bases between the two ends. CDR3 size: 15 residues.

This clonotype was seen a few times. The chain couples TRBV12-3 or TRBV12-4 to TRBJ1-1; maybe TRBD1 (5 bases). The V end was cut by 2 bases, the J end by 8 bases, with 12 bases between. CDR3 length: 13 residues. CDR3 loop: CASSLTRGREAFF. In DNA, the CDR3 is TGTGCCAGCAGTTTAACCCGGGGGAGAGAAGCTTTCTTT.

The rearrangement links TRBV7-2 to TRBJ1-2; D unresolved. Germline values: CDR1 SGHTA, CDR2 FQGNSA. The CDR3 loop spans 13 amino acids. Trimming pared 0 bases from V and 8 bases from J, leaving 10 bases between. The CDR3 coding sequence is TGTGCCAGCAGCTTAGCGCTACCCTGGGGCTACACCTTC. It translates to CASSLALPWGYTF.

CDR3 region: CASSPVGGNTEAFF. CDR3 bases: TGCGCCAGCAGCCCAGTCGGGGGGAACACTGAAGCTTTCTTT. This sequence joins TRBV5-1 and TRBJ1-1; perhaps TRBD1 as D (5 bases). The CDR3 spans 14 residues. With 4 bases removed from V and 1 base from J, the gap between germline ends came to 11 bases. Germline CDR1 reads SGHRS; CDR2 reads YFSETQ.

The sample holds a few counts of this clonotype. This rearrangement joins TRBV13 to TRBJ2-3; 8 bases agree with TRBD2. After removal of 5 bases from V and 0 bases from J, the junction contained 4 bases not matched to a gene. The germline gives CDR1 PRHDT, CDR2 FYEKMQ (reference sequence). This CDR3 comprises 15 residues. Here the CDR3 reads CASSVLAVSTDTQYF. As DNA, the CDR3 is TGTGCCAGCAGCGTACTAGCGGTTAGCACAGATACGCAGTATTTT.

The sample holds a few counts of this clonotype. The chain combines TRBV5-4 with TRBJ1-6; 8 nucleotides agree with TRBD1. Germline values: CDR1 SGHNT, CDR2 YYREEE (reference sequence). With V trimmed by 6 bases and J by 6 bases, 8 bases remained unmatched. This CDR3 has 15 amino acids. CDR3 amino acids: CASNFKDRGNSPLHF. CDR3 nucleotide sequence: TGTGCCAGCAACTTTAAAGACAGGGGTAATTCACCCCTCCACTTT. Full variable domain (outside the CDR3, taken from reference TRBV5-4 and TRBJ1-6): ETGVTQSPTHLIKTRGQQVTLRCSSQSGHNTVSWYQQALGQGPQFIFQYYREEENGRGNFPPRFSGLQFPNYSSELNVNALELDDSALYLCASNFKDRGNSPLHFGNGTRLTVT.

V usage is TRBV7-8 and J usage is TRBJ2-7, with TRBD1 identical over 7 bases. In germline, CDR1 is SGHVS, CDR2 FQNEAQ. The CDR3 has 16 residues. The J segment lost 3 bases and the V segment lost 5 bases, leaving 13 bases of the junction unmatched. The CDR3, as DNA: TGTGCCAGCAGCCCGACGGCCGTGGACAGGAACTACGAGCAGTACTTC. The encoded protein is CASSPTAVDRNYEQYF.

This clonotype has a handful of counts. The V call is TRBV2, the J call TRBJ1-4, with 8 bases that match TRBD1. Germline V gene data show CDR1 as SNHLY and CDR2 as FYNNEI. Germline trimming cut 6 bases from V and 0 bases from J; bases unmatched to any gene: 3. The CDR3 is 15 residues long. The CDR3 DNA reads TGTGCCAGCAGAAGACAGGGGACAACTAATGAAAAACTGTTTTTT. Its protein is CASRRQGTTNEKLFF.

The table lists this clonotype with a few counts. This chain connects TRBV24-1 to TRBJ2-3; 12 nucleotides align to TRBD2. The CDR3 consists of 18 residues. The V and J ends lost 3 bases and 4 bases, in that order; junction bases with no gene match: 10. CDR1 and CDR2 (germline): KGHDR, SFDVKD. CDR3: CATSDPMTSGSESDTQYF. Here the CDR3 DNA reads TGTGCCACCAGTGATCCCATGACTAGCGGGAGTGAGTCAGATACGCAGTATTTT.

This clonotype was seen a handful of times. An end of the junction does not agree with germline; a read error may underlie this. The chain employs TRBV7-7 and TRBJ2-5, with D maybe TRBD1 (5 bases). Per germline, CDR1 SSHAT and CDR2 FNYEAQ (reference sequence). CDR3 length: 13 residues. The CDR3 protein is CASSPTGQETQYF. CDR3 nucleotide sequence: TGTGCTAGCAGCCCTACAGGACAAGAGACCCAGTACTTC.

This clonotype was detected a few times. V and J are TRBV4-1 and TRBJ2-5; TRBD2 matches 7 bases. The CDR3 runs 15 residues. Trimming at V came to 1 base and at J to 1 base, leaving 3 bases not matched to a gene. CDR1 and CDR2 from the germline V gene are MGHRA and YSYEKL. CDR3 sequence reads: CASSQVSGGQETQYF. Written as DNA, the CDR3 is TGCGCCAGCAGCCAAGTATCGGGGGGCCAAGAGACCCAGTACTTC.

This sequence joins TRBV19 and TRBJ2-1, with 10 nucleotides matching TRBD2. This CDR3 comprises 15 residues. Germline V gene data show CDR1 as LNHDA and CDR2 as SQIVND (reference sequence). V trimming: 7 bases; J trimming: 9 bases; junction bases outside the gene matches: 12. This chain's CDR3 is CASTTYSGGTGEQFF. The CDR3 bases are TGTGCCAGTACCACATATAGCGGGGGGACGGGTGAGCAGTTCTTC.

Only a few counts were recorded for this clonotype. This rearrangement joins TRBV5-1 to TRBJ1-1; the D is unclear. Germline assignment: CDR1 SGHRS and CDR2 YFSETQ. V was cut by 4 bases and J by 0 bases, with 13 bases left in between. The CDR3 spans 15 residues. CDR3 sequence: CASSDNGGLNTEAFF. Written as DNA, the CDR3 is TGCGCCAGCAGCGACAACGGAGGTCTGAACACTGAAGCTTTCTTT.

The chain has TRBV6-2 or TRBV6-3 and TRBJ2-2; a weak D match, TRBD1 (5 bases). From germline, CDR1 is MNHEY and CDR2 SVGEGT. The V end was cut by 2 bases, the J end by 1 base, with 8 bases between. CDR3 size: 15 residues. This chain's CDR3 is CASSYARVNTGELFF. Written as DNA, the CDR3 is TGTGCCAGCAGTTACGCCAGGGTGAACACCGGGGAGCTGTTTTTT.

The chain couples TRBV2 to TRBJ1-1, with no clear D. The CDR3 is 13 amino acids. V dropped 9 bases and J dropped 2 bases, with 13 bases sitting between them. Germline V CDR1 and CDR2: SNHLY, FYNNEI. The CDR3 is CARISFLNTEAFF. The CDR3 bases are TGTGCCAGAATCAGTTTTCTAAACACTGAAGCTTTCTTT.

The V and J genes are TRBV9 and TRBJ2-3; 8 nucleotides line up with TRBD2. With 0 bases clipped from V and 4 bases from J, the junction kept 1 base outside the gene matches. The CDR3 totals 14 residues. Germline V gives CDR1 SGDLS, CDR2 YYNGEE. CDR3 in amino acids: CASSVEGLADTQYF. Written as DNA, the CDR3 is TGTGCCAGCAGCGTAGAGGGACTAGCAGATACGCAGTATTTT.

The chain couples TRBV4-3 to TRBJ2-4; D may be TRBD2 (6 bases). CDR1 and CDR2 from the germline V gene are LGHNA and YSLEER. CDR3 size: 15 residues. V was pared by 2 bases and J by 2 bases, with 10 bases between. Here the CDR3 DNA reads TGCGCCAGCAGCCAACATAGCGGAACCAAAAACATTCAGTACTTC. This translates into CASSQHSGTKNIQYF.

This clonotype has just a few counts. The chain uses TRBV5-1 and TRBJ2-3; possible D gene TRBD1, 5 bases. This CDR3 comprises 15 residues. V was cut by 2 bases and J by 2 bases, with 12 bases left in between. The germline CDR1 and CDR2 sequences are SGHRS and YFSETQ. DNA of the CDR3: TGCGCCAGCAGCTTAACAGGTCCGTACACAGATACGCAGTATTTT. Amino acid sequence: CASSLTGPYTDTQYF.

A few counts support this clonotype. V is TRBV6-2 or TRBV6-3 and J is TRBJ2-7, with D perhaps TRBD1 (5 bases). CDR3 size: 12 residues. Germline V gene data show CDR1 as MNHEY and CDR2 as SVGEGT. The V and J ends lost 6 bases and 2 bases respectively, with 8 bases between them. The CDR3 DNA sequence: TGTGCCAGCAGGGACACCGCCTACGAGCAGTACTTC. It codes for CASRDTAYEQYF.

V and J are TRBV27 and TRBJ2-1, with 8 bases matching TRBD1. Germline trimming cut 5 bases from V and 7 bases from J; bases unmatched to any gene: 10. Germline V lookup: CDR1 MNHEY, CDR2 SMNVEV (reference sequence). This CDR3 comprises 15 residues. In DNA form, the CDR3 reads TGTGCCAGCAGTCCTAATGACAGGGGCCGAAATGAGCAGTTCTTC. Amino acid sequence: CASSPNDRGRNEQFF.